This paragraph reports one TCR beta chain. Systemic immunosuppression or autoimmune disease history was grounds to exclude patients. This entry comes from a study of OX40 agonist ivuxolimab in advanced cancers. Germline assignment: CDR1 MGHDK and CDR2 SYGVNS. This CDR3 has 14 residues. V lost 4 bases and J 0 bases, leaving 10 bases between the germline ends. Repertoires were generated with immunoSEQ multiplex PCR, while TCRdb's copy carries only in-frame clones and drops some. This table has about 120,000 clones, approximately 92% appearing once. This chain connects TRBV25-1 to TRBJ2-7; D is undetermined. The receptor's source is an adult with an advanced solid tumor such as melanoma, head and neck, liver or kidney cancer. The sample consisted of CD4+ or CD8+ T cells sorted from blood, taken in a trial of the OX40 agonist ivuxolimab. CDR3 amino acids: CASSVRSSSYEQYF. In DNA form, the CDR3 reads TGTGCCAGCAGTGTAAGATCGAGCTCCTACGAGCAGTACTTC.